The clone carrying this T cell receptor beta chain was picked up a small number of times. V lost 3 bases, J lost 7 bases, and 6 bases stayed unmatched. The CDR3 runs to 14 residues. Germline loops: CDR1 SGDLS, CDR2 YYNGEE. The authors extracted at least 5.5 micrograms of total RNA per sample. The source of the sample is a study of blood T cells in healthy people across ages. Using a J-beta primer mix together with a sample-barcoded 5' primer, a second PCR was run for about 7 to 12 cycles. A tag from a template-switch adaptor with 12 random nucleotides marked each cDNA molecule. Each CDR3 protein is one row after TCRdb ran MiXCR on the 5' RACE reads. The table records some 760,000 distinct CDR3 sequences, roughly 25% of them present only once. The sample was also reused in another study, on T cells of mothers and their children. As that study records: Thymic selection shapes TCR recombination output in related pairs, and it does so similarly in unrelated pairs.

This chain connects TRBV9 to TRBJ2-1, with 8 positions matching TRBD1. The receptor was isolated from a boy younger than 18 in good health. The specimen was blood. Here the CDR3 reads CASSATGVKNEQFF. The DNA for the CDR3 is TGTGCCAGCAGCGCGACAGGGGTTAAAAATGAGCAGTTCTTC.